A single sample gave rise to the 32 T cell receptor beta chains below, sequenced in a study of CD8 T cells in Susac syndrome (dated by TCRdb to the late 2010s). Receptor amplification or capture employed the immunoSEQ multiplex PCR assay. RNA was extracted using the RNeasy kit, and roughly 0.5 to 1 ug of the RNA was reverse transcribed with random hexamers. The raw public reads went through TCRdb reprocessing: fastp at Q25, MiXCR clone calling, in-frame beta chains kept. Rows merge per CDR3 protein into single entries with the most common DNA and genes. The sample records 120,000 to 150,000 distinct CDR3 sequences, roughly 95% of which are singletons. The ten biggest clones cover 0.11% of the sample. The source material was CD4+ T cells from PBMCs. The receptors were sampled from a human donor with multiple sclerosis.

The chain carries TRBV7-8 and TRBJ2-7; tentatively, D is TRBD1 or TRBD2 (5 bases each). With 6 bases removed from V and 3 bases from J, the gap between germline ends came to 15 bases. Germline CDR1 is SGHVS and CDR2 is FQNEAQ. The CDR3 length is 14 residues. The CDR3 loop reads CASSPGRSRYEQYF. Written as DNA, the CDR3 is TGTGCCAGCAGTCCGGGACGCTCGCGCTACGAGCAGTACTTC.

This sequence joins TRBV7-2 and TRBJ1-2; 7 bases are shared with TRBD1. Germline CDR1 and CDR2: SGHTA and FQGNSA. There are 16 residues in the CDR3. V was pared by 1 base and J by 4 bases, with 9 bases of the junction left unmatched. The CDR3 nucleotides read TGTGCCAGCAGCTTAGTGCCCGGACAGGACCGCTATGGCTACACCTTC. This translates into CASSLVPGQDRYGYTF.

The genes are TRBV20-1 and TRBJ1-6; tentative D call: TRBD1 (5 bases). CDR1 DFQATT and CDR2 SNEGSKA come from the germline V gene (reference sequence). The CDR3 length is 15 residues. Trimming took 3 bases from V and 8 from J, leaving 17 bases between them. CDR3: CSASGAQAIYSPLHF. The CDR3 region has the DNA TGCAGTGCTAGTGGGGCTCAGGCGATCTATTCACCCCTCCACTTT.

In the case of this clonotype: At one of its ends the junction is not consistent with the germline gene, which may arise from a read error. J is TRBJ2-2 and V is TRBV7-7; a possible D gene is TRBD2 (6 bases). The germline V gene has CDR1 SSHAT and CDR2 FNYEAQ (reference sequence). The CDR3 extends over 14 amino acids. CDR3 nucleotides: TGTGCTAGCAGCTTAGCGCGGGACTCCGGGGAGCTGTTTTTT. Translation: CASSLARDSGELFF. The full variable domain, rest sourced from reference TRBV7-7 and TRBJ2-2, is GAGVSQSPRYKVTKRGQDVTLRCDPISSHATLYWYQQALGQGPEFLTYFNYEAQPDKSGLPSDRFSAERPEGSISTLTIQRTEQRDSAMYRCASSLARDSGELFFGEGSRLTVL.

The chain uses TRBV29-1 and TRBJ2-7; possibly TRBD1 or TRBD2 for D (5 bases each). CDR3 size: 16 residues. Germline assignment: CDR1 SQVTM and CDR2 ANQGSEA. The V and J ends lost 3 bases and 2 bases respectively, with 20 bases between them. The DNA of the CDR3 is TGCAGCGTTGAGTTCTTTCGCCGGGGCCATCCCTACGAGCAGTACTTC. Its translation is CSVEFFRRGHPYEQYF.

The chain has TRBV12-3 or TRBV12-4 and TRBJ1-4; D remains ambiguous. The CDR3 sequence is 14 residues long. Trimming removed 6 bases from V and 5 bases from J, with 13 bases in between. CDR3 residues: CASRGRLFNEKLFF. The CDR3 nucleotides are TGTGCCAGCAGAGGACGGCTATTCAATGAAAAACTGTTTTTT.

In DNA, the CDR3 is TGTGCCAGCAGCCCAAGGCCCGGGGGCGGAGAGACCCAGTACTTC. Amino acid sequence: CASSPRPGGGETQYF. V gene TRBV3-1 combines with J gene TRBJ2-5; D is tentatively TRBD1 or TRBD2 (6 bases each). V gave up 4 bases and J gave up 4 bases, with 16 bases separating them. From germline, CDR1 is LGHDT and CDR2 YNNKEL (reference sequence). The CDR3 has 15 amino acids.

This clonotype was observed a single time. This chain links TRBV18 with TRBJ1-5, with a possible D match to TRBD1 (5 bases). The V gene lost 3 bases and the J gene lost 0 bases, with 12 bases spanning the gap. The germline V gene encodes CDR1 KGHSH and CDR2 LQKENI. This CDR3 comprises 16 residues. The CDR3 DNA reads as TGTGCCAGCTCACCGGGACGGGACTATAGCAATCAGCCCCAGCATTTT. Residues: CASSPGRDYSNQPQHF.

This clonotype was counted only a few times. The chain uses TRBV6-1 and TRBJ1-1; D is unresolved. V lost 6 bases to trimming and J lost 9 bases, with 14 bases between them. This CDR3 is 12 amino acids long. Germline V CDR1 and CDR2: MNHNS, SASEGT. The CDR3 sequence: CASSGVAMQAFF. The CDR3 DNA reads TGTGCCAGCAGCGGGGTGGCGATGCAAGCTTTCTTT.

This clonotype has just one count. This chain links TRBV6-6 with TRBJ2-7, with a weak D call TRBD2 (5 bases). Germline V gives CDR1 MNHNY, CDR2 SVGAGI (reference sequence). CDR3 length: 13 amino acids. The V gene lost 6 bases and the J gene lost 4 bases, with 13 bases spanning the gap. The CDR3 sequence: CASSSLVGYEQYF. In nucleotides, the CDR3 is TGTGCCAGCAGCTCACTAGTTGGGTACGAGCAGTACTTC.

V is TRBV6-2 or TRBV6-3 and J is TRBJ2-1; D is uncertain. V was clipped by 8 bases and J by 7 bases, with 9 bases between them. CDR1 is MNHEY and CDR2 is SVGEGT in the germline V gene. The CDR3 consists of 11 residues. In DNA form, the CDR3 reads TGTGCCAGCGGACCGAGGAATGAGCAGTTCTTC. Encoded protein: CASGPRNEQFF.

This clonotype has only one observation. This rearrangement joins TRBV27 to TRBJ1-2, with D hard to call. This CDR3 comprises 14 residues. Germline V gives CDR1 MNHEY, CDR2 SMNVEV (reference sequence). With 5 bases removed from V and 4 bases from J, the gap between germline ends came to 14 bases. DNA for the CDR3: TGTGCCAGCAGTCCTGGGGAGGGCCGCTATGGCTACACCTTC. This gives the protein CASSPGEGRYGYTF.

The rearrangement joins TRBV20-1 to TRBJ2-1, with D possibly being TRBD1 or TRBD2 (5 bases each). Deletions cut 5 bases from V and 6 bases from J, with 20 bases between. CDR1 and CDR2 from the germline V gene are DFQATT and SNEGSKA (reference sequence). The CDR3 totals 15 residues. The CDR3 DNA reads TGCAGTGCTCCTTCGGGGCCTTTCCTTTCCAATGAGCAGTTCTTC. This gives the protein CSAPSGPFLSNEQFF.

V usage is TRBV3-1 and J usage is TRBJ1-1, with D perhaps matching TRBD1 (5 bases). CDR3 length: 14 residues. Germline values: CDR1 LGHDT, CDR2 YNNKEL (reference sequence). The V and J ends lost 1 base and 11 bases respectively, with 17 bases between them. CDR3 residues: CASSQGRQPWNAFF. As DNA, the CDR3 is TGTGCCAGCAGCCAAGGAAGACAGCCCTGGAACGCTTTCTTT.

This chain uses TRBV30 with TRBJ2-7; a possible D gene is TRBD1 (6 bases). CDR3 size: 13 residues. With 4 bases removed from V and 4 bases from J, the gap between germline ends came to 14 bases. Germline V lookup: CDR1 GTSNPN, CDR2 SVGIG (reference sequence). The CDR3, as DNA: TGTGCCTGGAAGGCAGGGGCGAGGTACGAGCAGTACTTC. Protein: CAWKAGARYEQYF.

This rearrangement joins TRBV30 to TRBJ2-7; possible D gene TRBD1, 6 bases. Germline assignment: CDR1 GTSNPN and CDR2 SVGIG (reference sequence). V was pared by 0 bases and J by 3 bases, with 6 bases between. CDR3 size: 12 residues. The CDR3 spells CAWSVQGYEQYF. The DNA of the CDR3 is TGTGCCTGGAGTGTACAGGGCTACGAGCAGTACTTC.

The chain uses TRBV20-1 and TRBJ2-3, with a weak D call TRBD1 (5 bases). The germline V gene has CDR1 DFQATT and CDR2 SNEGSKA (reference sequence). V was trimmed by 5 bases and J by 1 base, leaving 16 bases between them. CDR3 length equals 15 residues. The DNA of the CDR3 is TGCAGTGCTGACGCAGGGTTAACGGGCACAGATACGCAGTATTTT. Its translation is CSADAGLTGTDTQYF.

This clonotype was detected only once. The CDR3 sequence is CATSRELAGALEQYF. The CDR3 nucleotides read TGTGCCACCAGCAGAGAGCTAGCGGGAGCCCTCGAGCAGTACTTC. The V and J genes are TRBV15 and TRBJ2-7, with 10 bases matching TRBD2. J gave up 6 bases and V 0 bases, and 5 bases lay outside the gene matches. CDR1 LNHNV and CDR2 YYDKDF come from the germline V gene (reference sequence). CDR3 size: 15 residues.

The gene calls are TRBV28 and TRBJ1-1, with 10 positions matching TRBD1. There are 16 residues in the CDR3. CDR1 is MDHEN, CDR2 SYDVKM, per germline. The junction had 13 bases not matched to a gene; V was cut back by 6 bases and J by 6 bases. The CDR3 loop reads CASSVPTGGRGAEAFF. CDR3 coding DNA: TGTGCCAGCAGCGTACCGACAGGGGGCCGTGGCGCTGAAGCTTTCTTT.

In DNA, the CDR3 is TGTGCCAGCAGCCCCGGGACTAGCGGGAGCGGGGATACGCAGTATTTT. This codes for CASSPGTSGSGDTQYF. This sequence joins TRBV7-9 and TRBJ2-3, with 14 bases matching TRBD2. Germline loops: CDR1 SEHNR, CDR2 FQNEAQ (reference sequence). The CDR3 length is 16 residues. Losses at the gene ends were 5 bases for V and 6 bases for J; bases not matched to a gene: 7.

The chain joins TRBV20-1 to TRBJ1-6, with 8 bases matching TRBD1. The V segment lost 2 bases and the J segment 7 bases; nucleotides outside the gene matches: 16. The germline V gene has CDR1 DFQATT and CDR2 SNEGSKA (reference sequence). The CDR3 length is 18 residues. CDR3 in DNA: TGCAGTGCTAGAACCTCCCCCGCAGGGGGCGCGTGGAATTCACCCCTCCACTTT. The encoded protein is CSARTSPAGGAWNSPLHF.

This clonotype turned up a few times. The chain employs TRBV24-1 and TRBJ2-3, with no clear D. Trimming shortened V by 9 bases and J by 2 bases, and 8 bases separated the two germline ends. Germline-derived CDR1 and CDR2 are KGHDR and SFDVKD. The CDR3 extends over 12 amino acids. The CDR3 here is CATGGDTDTQYF. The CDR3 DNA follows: TGTGCCACCGGTGGAGACACAGATACGCAGTATTTT.

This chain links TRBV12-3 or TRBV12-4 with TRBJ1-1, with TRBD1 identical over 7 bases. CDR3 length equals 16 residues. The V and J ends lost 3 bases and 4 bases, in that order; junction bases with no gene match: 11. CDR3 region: CASSFSLTGDPTEAFF. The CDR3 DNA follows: TGTGCCAGCAGTTTCTCCCTAACAGGGGACCCCACTGAAGCTTTCTTT.

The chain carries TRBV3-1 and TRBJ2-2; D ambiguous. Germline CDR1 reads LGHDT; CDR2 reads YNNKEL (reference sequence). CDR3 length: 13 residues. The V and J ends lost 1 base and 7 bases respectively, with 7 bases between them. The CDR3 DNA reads TGTGCCAGCAGCCAAGGTGTATACGGGGAGCTGTTTTTT. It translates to CASSQGVYGELFF.

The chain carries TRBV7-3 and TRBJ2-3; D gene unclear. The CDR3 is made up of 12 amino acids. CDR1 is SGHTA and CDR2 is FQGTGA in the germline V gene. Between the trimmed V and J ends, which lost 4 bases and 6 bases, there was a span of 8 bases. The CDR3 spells CASSSAEDTQYF. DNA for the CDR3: TGTGCCAGCAGCTCCGCCGAGGATACGCAGTATTTT.

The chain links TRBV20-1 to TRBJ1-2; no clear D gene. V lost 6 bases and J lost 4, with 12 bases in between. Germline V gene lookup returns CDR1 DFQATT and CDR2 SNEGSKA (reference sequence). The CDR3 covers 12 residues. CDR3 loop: CSAPHSTYGYTF. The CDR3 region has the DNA TGCAGTGCGCCCCACTCTACCTATGGCTACACCTTC.

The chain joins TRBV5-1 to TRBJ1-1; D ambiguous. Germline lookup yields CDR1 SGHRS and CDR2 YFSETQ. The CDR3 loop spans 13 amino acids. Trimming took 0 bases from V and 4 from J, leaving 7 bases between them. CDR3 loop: CASSLGRFTEAFF. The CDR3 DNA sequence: TGCGCCAGCAGCTTGGGTAGATTCACTGAAGCTTTCTTT.

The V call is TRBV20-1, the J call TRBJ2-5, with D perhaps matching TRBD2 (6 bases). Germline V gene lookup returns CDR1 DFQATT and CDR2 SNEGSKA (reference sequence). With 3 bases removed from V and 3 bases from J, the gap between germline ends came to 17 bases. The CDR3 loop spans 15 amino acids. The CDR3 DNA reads TGCAGTGCTAGTTCCACCTCTAGCGCAAAAGAGACCCAGTACTTC. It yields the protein CSASSTSSAKETQYF.

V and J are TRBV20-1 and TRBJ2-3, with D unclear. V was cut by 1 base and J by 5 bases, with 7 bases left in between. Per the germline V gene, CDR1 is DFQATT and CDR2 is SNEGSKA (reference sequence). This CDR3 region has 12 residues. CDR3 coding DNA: TGCAGTGCTAGAGTGGACCGAGATACGCAGTATTTT. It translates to CSARVDRDTQYF.

CDR3 in DNA: TGTGCCAGCGGGTTAGGACAGGGTCGTACTGAAGCTTTCTTT. Protein: CASGLGQGRTEAFF. This chain links TRBV6-5 with TRBJ1-1, with 8 bases aligning to TRBD1. The V gene end was trimmed by 8 bases and the J gene end by 5 bases; junction bases not matched to a gene: 10. This CDR3 is 14 amino acids long. Germline loops: CDR1 MNHEY, CDR2 SVGAGI.

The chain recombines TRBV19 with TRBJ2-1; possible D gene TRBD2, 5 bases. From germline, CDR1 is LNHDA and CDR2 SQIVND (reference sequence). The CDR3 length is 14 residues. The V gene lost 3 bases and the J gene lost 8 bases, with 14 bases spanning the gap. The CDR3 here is CASSISGSVYEQFF. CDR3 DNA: TGTGCCAGTAGTATCAGTGGGAGTGTATATGAGCAGTTCTTC.

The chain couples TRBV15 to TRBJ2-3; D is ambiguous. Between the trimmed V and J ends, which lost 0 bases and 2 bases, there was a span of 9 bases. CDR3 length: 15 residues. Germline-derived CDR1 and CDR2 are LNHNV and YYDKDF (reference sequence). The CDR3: CATSRDGRPTDTQYF. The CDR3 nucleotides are TGTGCCACCAGCAGAGATGGAAGACCCACAGATACGCAGTATTTT.